Listed below are T cell receptor beta chains from one sample, sequenced in a study of blood T cell repertoires in COVID-19. Assay used: immunoSEQ multiplex PCR; TCRdb lists only in-frame clones, some missing. This sample yields around 86,000 clones, of which 70% to 90% are seen a single time; approximately 7.4% belongs to the top ten. Input material: peripheral blood. These receptors were collected from a human donor with acute or convalescent COVID-19. The donor label of this sample is uncertain. Both conserved end residues are part of each CDR3. A D gene is named only where the DNA matches it firmly. Not every row has a clone size; where given, it reads once, few, many or a size class.

V,size,D,J,CDR3,DNA
TRBV5-4,few,NA,TRBJ1-2,CASSFPANYGYTF,TGTGCCAGCAGCTTCCCGGCTAACTATGGCTACACCTTC
TRBV6-2/TRBV6-3,few,NA,TRBJ1-5,CASSLTLQGGNQPQHF,TGTGCCAGCAGCCTCACACTCCAGGGTGGCAATCAGCCCCAGCATTTT
TRBV2,NA,NA,TRBJ1-4,CASRDRGFGDEKLFF,TGTGCCAGCAGGGATAGGGGGTTCGGGGATGAAAAACTGTTTTTT
TRBV7-9,NA,TRBD1,TRBJ2-7,CASSSDEMDRGPGEQYF,TGTGCCAGCAGCTCCGACGAGATGGACAGGGGTCCCGGCGAGCAGTACTTC
TRBV12-3/TRBV12-4,NA,NA,TRBJ1-5,CASSFGSNQPQHF,TGTGCCAGCAGTTTTGGCAGCAATCAGCCCCAGCATTTT
TRBV11-2,NA,NA,TRBJ2-5,CASSWGGLGAETQYF,TGTGCCAGCAGCTGGGGGGGCCTCGGGGCAGAGACCCAGTACTTC
TRBV5-1,NA,NA,TRBJ1-4,CASSLAAHREEKLFF,TGCGCCAGCAGCTTGGCCGCCCACCGGGAGGAAAAACTGTTTTTT
TRBV6-5,NA,NA,TRBJ1-2,CASSYSGGTSGGYTF,TGTGCCAGCAGTTACTCGGGGGGGACCTCTGGTGGCTACACCTTC
TRBV29-1,once,TRBD1,TRBJ2-3,CSVGGTGGRTDTQYF,TGCAGCGTGGGGGGGACAGGGGGCAGGACAGATACGCAGTATTTT
TRBV6-2/TRBV6-3,NA,NA,TRBJ2-7,CASSPGVYEQYF,TGTGCCAGCAGTCCCGGGGTCTACGAGCAGTACTTC
TRBV27,NA,TRBD1,TRBJ1-2,CASSFSRDRAYGYTF,TGTGCCAGCAGTTTTTCCCGGGACAGGGCTTATGGCTACACCTTC
TRBV7-2,NA,TRBD2,TRBJ2-1,CASSGWTSGVVYEQFF,TGTGCCAGCAGCGGTTGGACTAGCGGGGTTGTCTATGAGCAGTTCTTC
TRBV25-1,NA,NA,TRBJ1-6,CASSESRGFNSPLHF,TGTGCCAGCAGTGAATCTCGGGGATTCAATTCACCCCTCCACTTT
TRBV6-5,NA,NA,TRBJ2-5,CASWEGTSIGETQYF,TGTGCCAGCTGGGAGGGGACAAGCATTGGAGAGACCCAGTACTTC
TRBV11-3,NA,NA,TRBJ1-2,CASSLAGIVGYTF,TGTGCCAGCAGCTTGGCAGGGATTGTCGGCTACACCTTC
TRBV27,NA,NA,TRBJ2-1,CASSLDWSSYNEQFF,TGTGCCAGCAGCCTTGACTGGAGCTCCTACAATGAGCAGTTCTTC
TRBV9,NA,TRBD1,TRBJ1-2,CASSGTGGKDYGYTF,TGTGCCAGCAGCGGTACAGGGGGCAAGGACTATGGCTACACCTTC
TRBV11-3,NA,NA,TRBJ1-3,CASSLLGSRNTIYF,TGTGCCAGCAGCTTATTGGGGAGTCGAAACACCATATATTTT
TRBV5-5,NA,NA,TRBJ1-2,CASSLPGLIDYTF,TGTGCCAGCAGCCTTCCGGGTCTTATCGACTACACCTTC
TRBV4-3,few,TRBD2,TRBJ2-1,CASSQGLAGDYNEQFF,TGCGCCAGCAGCCAAGGACTAGCGGGGGACTACAATGAGCAGTTCTTC
TRBV19,NA,NA,TRBJ1-1,CASRLAWGENTEAFF,TGTGCCAGTAGGCTCGCTTGGGGGGAGAACACTGAAGCTTTCTTT
TRBV28,NA,NA,TRBJ2-5,CGIGRGWQETQYF,TGTGGGATTGGGAGGGGGTGGCAAGAGACCCAGTACTTC
TRBV9,NA,NA,TRBJ1-3,CASSVEGQASGNTIYF,TGTGCCAGCAGCGTAGAGGGGCAGGCCTCTGGAAACACCATATATTTT
TRBV28,NA,NA,TRBJ1-5,CASTDRGTYSNQPQHF,TGTGCCAGCACCGATAGGGGGACGTATAGCAATCAGCCCCAGCATTTT
TRBV14,NA,TRBD1,TRBJ1-1,CASSRDRISEAFF,TGTGCCAGCAGCCGGGACAGGATTTCTGAAGCTTTCTTT
TRBV6-5,NA,NA,TRBJ2-5,CASSYNGDAGLRSQYF,TGTGCCAGCAGTTACAATGGTGATGCAGGGTTGCGGTCCCAGTACTTC
TRBV10-3,NA,TRBD1,TRBJ1-3,CAISEDRVSNTIYF,TGTGCCATCAGCGAGGACAGGGTTTCAAACACCATATATTTT
TRBV18,NA,TRBD1,TRBJ1-6,CASSPMSGAGGPYNNSPLHF,TGTGCCAGCTCACCTATGTCCGGGGCAGGGGGGCCCTACAATAATTCACCCCTCCACTTT
TRBV6-5,NA,TRBD2,TRBJ2-3,CASRGGNTDTQYF,TGTGCCAGCAGGGGGGGGAACACAGATACGCAGTATTTT
TRBV5-4,NA,NA,TRBJ2-2,CASSRGALGTGELFF,TGTGCCAGCTCACGGGGGGCGCTGGGCACCGGGGAGCTGTTTTTT
TRBV2,NA,TRBD1,TRBJ2-7,CASRPGQSSYEQYF,TGTGCCAGCAGACCGGGACAGAGCTCCTACGAGCAGTACTTC
TRBV28,NA,NA,TRBJ1-2,CASRVSARGYTF,TGTGCCAGCAGAGTATCGGCGCGGGGCTACACCTTC
TRBV19,NA,TRBD1,TRBJ1-5,CASSLQTGGVSNQPQHF,TGTGCCAGTAGTCTACAGACAGGGGGTGTCAGCAATCAGCCCCAGCATTTT
TRBV2,NA,TRBD1,TRBJ1-2,CASSERRTGEGYTF,TGTGCCAGCAGTGAACGCAGGACAGGGGAAGGCTACACCTTC
TRBV5-8,NA,NA,TRBJ2-3,CASSLVRTDTQYF,TGTGCCAGCAGCTTAGTGAGAACAGATACGCAGTATTTT
TRBV28,NA,TRBD1,TRBJ1-3,CASRSPGTGERNTIYF,TGTGCCAGCAGAAGCCCCGGAACAGGGGAGAGAAACACCATATATTTT
TRBV5-1,NA,NA,TRBJ2-7,CASSLETGGYEQYF,TGCGCCAGCAGCTTGGAGACAGGAGGCTACGAGCAGTACTTC
TRBV18,few,NA,TRBJ2-1,CASSPERREQFF,TGTGCCAGCTCACCTGAAAGGCGGGAGCAGTTCTTC
TRBV12-3/TRBV12-4,few,NA,TRBJ1-1,CASSFSWNTEAFF,TGTGCCAGCAGTTTTTCTTGGAACACTGAAGCTTTCTTT
TRBV27,NA,NA,TRBJ1-6,CASSVRQSNSPLHF,TGTGCCAGTAGTGTCCGACAGAGTAATTCACCCCTCCACTTT
TRBV19,NA,NA,TRBJ2-1,CASTLSSGNNEQFF,TGTGCCAGTACCCTTTCGAGCGGAAACAATGAGCAGTTCTTC
TRBV24-1,NA,TRBD1,TRBJ2-1,CATKGQGYEQFF,TGTGCCACTAAGGGACAGGGCTATGAGCAGTTCTTC